This is a list of T cell receptor beta chains from one sample in a study of blood T cell repertoires in COVID-19. The assay was immunoSEQ multiplex PCR, and TCRdb's table has in-frame clones only and misses some. The sample yields more than 200,000 clones, about nine tenths seen once. The sequenced sample consisted of PBMCs or T cells enriched from blood (not recorded which). The source of these receptors is a woman aged 25 to 39 with acute COVID-19. Each CDR3 is given with its conserved first and last residue.

v_call	j_call	cdr3_aa
TRBV6-5	TRBJ2-2	CASRGLAGESGELFF
TRBV7-2	TRBJ2-1	CASSLVGGATNEQFF
TRBV7-3	TRBJ1-6	CASSLTESSPLHF
TRBV28	TRBJ1-3	CASSLGRYSGNTIYF
TRBV28	TRBJ2-3	CASSSAGGSTDTQYF
TRBV12-3/TRBV12-4	TRBJ2-5	CASRLTGETQYF
TRBV20-1	TRBJ1-1	CSASLQVGTEAFF
TRBV7-2	TRBJ1-4	CASSLVDRGPEKLFF
TRBV5-1	TRBJ2-1	CASSLAQGRGNEQFF
TRBV28	TRBJ2-2	CASSLGRTGELFF
TRBV7-8	TRBJ2-1	CASSLRTSGSYEQFF
TRBV2	TRBJ1-4	CASIRTVGGTEKLFF
TRBV27	TRBJ2-7	CASRLLAGSHEQYF
TRBV19	TRBJ2-6	CASSGGTGGSGANVLTF
TRBV7-8	TRBJ1-1	CASSLGTGTGTEAFF
TRBV24-1	TRBJ2-3	CATSDPTTGGDTQYF
TRBV5-1	TRBJ1-4	CASSYQAATNEKLFF
TRBV5-1	TRBJ2-7	CASSLVSGDYEQYF
TRBV24-1	TRBJ2-3	CATSDNRALTDTQYF
TRBV11-2	TRBJ2-5	CASSLDQGPEYF
TRBV9	TRBJ1-1	CASSVSQGPNTEAFF
TRBV7-2	TRBJ1-6	CASSSAGGGSYNSPLHF
TRBV28	TRBJ1-5	CASSFMGGQPQHF
TRBV27	TRBJ1-4	CASKMITGVGGRGNEKLFF
TRBV5-1	TRBJ1-6	CASSSSLRDTSPLHF
TRBV19	TRBJ1-1	CASSIPREAFF
TRBV7-2	TRBJ1-2	CASSSQGYGYTF
TRBV19	TRBJ2-1	CASSIRSGNNNEQFF
TRBV3-1/TRBV3-2	TRBJ2-3	CASRLQGGTTDTQYF
TRBV7-2	TRBJ1-4	CASSFRREKLFF
TRBV18	TRBJ2-2	CASSPGLNTGELFF
TRBV2	TRBJ1-5	CASSGGTVGNQPQHF
TRBV6-5	TRBJ1-3	CASSYLGTSAGNTIYF
TRBV9	TRBJ2-5	CASSVGDSGRVETQYF
TRBV3-1/TRBV3-2	TRBJ2-4	CASSPGTAPIQYF
TRBV6-1	TRBJ1-5	CASSAPGESQNQPQHF
TRBV27	TRBJ1-2	CASSLIGTGYGYTF
TRBV9	TRBJ1-2	CASSVGGQAFYGYTF
TRBV6-2/TRBV6-3	TRBJ2-7	CASSYSSRVGEQYF
TRBV2	TRBJ2-3	CASSILAGGPTDTQYF
TRBV14	TRBJ2-1	CASSLTSYNEQFF
TRBV7-9	TRBJ1-1	CASSNKNTEAFF